This TCR beta chain came from a study of cytomegalovirus exposure and HLA in healthy donors. Study-wide points: Most TCR sequences were rare, but some public TCRs occurred in many donors.

The assay was immunoSEQ multiplex PCR, and TCRdb's table has in-frame clones only and misses some. Of some 120,000 clones in the sample, approximately 94% were seen once. On this clone itself: Its antigen is unknown.

Per germline, CDR1 SGHTA and CDR2 FQGNSA. Trimming removed 2 bases from V and 5 bases from J, with 12 bases in between. This CDR3 has 14 amino acids. The rearrangement links TRBV7-2 to TRBJ1-1, with a weak D call TRBD1 (6 bases). Input material: PBMCs. The sequence came from a young man in good health and CMV-seronegative. The CDR3 is CASSLQGYWTEAFF. CDR3 bases: TGTGCCAGCAGCTTACAGGGGTATTGGACTGAAGCTTTCTTT.